The subject of this entry is one TCR beta chain. Its target is not known. These data belong to a study of cytomegalovirus exposure and HLA in healthy donors. Study observations and caveats: Across donors, sequencing depth was assumed by presence/absence analyses to be roughly uniform. Upon later analysis, TCR association rates were observed to vary by HLA locus, being highest for DRB1 and lowest for HLA-C.

CDR1 is LGHNA, CDR2 YNFKEQ, per germline. CDR3 length: 16 residues. Trimming removed 1 base from V and 2 bases from J, with 14 bases in between. 13 Jbeta primers and 60 Vbeta primers were used for the PCR. The table came from immunoSEQ multiplex PCR; TCRdb's copy has only in-frame clones and leaves some out. The sample consists of about 210,000 clones, about three quarters of them appearing once. This chain uses TRBV4-2 with TRBJ2-5; TRBD2 might be the D (6 bases). Sequenced sample: PBMCs. The receptor was isolated from a male donor in good health and CMV-seronegative. In DNA, the CDR3 is TGTGCCAGCAGCCAAGTATCCCTAGCGATACAAGAGACCCAGTACTTC. Encoded protein: CASSQVSLAIQETQYF.